The rows below give T cell receptor beta chains drawn from one sample of a study of blood T cell repertoires in COVID-19. Sequencing was performed with immunoSEQ multiplex PCR; in TCRdb, only in-frame clones are kept and a portion is missing. Among roughly 430,000 clones listed, more than 70% were seen once. The sequenced material came from PBMCs or T cells enriched from blood (not recorded which). The receptor source for this set is a woman in her late teens or twenties who had been exposed to COVID-19. CDR3s include the opening cysteine and the closing phenylalanine or tryptophan. D genes are given only for firm matches. The size entry is marked missing in some rows and otherwise reads once, few, many or a size class.

j_call | d_call | v_call | clone_size | cdr3_aa | cdr3_nt
TRBJ1-3 | TRBD1 | TRBV7-8 | - | CASSRYPGQGSYGNTIYF | TGTGCCAGCAGCCGATATCCGGGACAGGGTTCGTACGGAAACACCATATATTTT
TRBJ1-4 | - | TRBV28 | - | CASTSDRVGEVKSKKLFF | TGTGCCAGCACCTCAGATCGAGTAGGGGAGGTTAAGTCGAAAAAACTGTTTTTT
TRBJ1-4 | - | TRBV11-2 | - | CASSFGTRGEKLFF | TGTGCCAGCAGCTTTGGCACCCGGGGAGAAAAACTGTTTTTT
TRBJ1-1 | - | TRBV9 | - | CASTPLGTLSVGEAFF | TGTGCCAGCACTCCGTTGGGGACACTATCTGTAGGTGAAGCTTTCTTT
TRBJ1-2 | - | TRBV7-9 | - | CASSLGGGYGYTF | TGTGCCAGCAGCTTAGGGGGCGGCTATGGCTACACCTTC
TRBJ1-2 | TRBD1 | TRBV27 | - | CASSFLTGGDSYTF | TGTGCCAGCAGTTTTCTGACAGGGGGAGACAGCTACACCTTC
TRBJ2-7 | TRBD2 | TRBV19 | once | CASGLAIDNEQYF | TGTGCCAGTGGACTAGCGATAGACAACGAGCAGTACTTC
TRBJ1-1 | TRBD1 | TRBV3-1/TRBV3-2 | - | CASSLKGAVTEAFF | TGTGCCAGCAGCCTAAAGGGGGCCGTCACTGAAGCTTTCTTT
TRBJ2-7 | - | TRBV5-1 | once | CASSLWGNTEDEQYF | TGCGCCAGCAGCTTGTGGGGAAATACGGAGGACGAGCAGTACTTC
TRBJ2-7 | TRBD1 | TRBV4-1 | - | CASSLGQGTYEQYF | TGCGCCAGCAGCCTTGGACAGGGGACCTACGAGCAGTACTTC
TRBJ1-1 | - | TRBV9 | - | CASSGQGLGAFF | TGTGCCAGCAGCGGGCAGGGGTTGGGAGCTTTCTTT
TRBJ2-5 | TRBD2 | TRBV6-2/TRBV6-3 | - | CASSTTSPQETQYF | TGTGCCAGCAGTACGACTAGCCCCCAAGAGACCCAGTACTTC
TRBJ2-1 | - | TRBV13 | - | CASSGPPRGLNEQFF | TGTGCCAGCAGCGGACCTCCGAGGGGACTCAATGAGCAGTTCTTC
TRBJ2-1 | - | TRBV9 | - | CASSVAGDESYNEQFF | TGTGCCAGCAGCGTAGCAGGGGATGAGTCCTACAATGAGCAGTTCTTC
TRBJ1-2 | - | TRBV13 | few | CASSLGRRSSSPF | TGTGCCAGCAGCTTAGGTAGACGGAGCTCCAGCCCCTTC